The source of this TCR beta chain is a study of blood T cells in healthy people across ages. Per-sample PBMC isolation yielded at least 7 million cells. Total RNA, at least 6 micrograms per sample, came from PBMCs. V lost 11 bases, J lost 2 bases, and 12 bases lay in between. Germline V gene lookup returns CDR1 ENHRY and CDR2 SYGVKD. The CDR3 runs 13 residues. A second roughly 6 to 12 cycle PCR used barcoded and J-beta primers. Sequencing recovered at least 3 million CDR3-containing paired-end reads from each sample. TCRdb processed the 5' RACE reads anew with MiXCR; each CDR3 protein has one entry. The sample has about 560,000 distinct CDR3 sequences, about 26% seen once; the top ten hold 3% to 4%. In this sample, this clonotype turned up a few times. These sequences were also reported in another study, on T cells of mothers and their children.

This TCR was recovered from a boy aged 2 to 10 in good health. The V gene is TRBV10-3, the J gene TRBJ2-2; maybe TRBD1 (5 bases). Sequences were obtained from blood. CDR3 DNA: TGTGCCTCCCAGGGCGCTAACACCGGGGAGCTGTTTTTT. Translating it yields CASQGANTGELFF.